The clone carrying this T cell receptor beta chain occurred a few times. Antigen specificity is unknown. Amplified TCR beta CDR3 regions came from RNA transcripts. The HTBI set primed first-round TCR CDR3 RT-PCR. Via MiXCR, TCRdb re-called the multiplex PCR reads, giving one row per CDR3 protein. The sample lists under 550,000 distinct CDR3 sequences, nearly 20% seen once, with less than 55% in the top ten. The data derive from a study of T cells in Graves' hyperthyroidism and ophthalmopathy. Notes on the study in general: From stable hyperthyroidism, ophthalmopathy was separated by a 13 V-J model.

CDR1 is LNHDA, CDR2 SQIVND, per germline (reference sequence). The CDR3 contains 14 residues. V lost 5 bases to trimming and J lost 10 bases, with 18 bases between them. This chain links TRBV19 with TRBJ2-1; D remains ambiguous. The sequence came from a man in his forties with Graves' ophthalmopathy. Source material: blood. This CDR3 reads CASSARLDRKEQFF. The CDR3, as DNA: TGTGCCAGTAGTGCCCGACTTGATCGGAAAGAGCAGTTCTTC.